This T cell receptor beta chain was profiled in a study of cytotoxic CD8 clonotypes in ibrutinib-treated CLL. In regard to this clone: The antigen remains undetermined.

V lost 6 bases and J 4 bases, leaving 13 bases between the germline ends. CDR3 length: 14 residues. Germline CDR1 is LNHDA and CDR2 is SQIVND (reference sequence). This table comes from immunoSEQ multiplex PCR, and its TCRdb copy is limited to in-frame clones, with some not included. The data show some 310,000 clones, 80% seen once. Points from the study as a whole: Clonality correlated strongly with circulating CD8+ T cells and exceeded age-matched healthy donors at baseline.

Sample: PBMCs, taken before ibrutinib treatment. The source is a human donor with chronic lymphocytic leukemia. This chain uses TRBV19 with TRBJ1-5; D uncertain. CDR3 protein: CASRIYGGNQPQHF. The CDR3 region has the DNA TGTGCCAGTAGGATTTACGGAGGGAATCAGCCCCAGCATTTT.